A single sample is the source of the 32 T cell receptor beta chains below, sequenced in a study of blood T cell repertoires in COVID-19 (dated by TCRdb to 2020 to 2022). Libraries were made using the immunoSEQ multiplex PCR assay. The table was pulled from immuneACCESS by TCRdb, which kept in-frame rearrangements only. Such tables lose some clones; where checked, under half of the loss comes from unresolved V genes, and the rest has no known cause. Present in this sample are a few hundred thousand clones, around 87% of which were seen just once. The top ten clonotypes cover approximately 1.9% of the sample. The sample comprised PBMCs or T cells enriched from blood (not recorded which). The receptors were gathered from a man in his forties in a cohort exposed to, infected with or recovered from COVID-19 (not recorded which).

The chain recombines TRBV7-2 with TRBJ2-1; maybe TRBD1 (5 bases). The CDR3 totals 14 residues. Germline V gene lookup returns CDR1 SGHTA and CDR2 FQGNSA. V lost 5 bases and J 9 bases, leaving 17 bases between the germline ends. CDR3 residues: CASSLGPQEIEQFF. In DNA, the CDR3 is TGTGCCAGCAGCCTTGGACCACAGGAAATTGAGCAGTTCTTC.

This sequence joins TRBV7-2 and TRBJ2-2, with D hard to call. Per the germline V gene, CDR1 is SGHTA and CDR2 is FQGNSA. The CDR3 covers 15 residues. V shed 8 bases and J shed 3 bases, with 16 bases lying between them. The CDR3 sequence: CASSTLGGDTGELFF. The CDR3 nucleotides are TGTGCCAGCTCGACCCTAGGCGGAGACACCGGGGAGCTGTTTTTT.

In this sample, this clone turned up many times. This sequence joins TRBV6-2 or TRBV6-3 and TRBJ1-5, with D perhaps matching TRBD1 (6 bases). The CDR3 is 16 residues long. Looked up from germline, CDR1 is MNHEY and CDR2 is SVGEGT. Trimming took off 0 bases at V and 1 base at J, with 10 bases between the two ends. CDR3 nucleotide sequence: TGTGCCAGCAGTTACTCGAGGGGGTGGAGCAATCAGCCCCAGCATTTT. Residues: CASSYSRGWSNQPQHF.

The chain joins TRBV30 to TRBJ1-6; 8 bases match TRBD1. Per germline, CDR1 GTSNPN and CDR2 SVGIG (reference sequence). The CDR3 length is 16 residues. V dropped 0 bases and J dropped 6; count of bases not matched to a gene: 7. The CDR3 sequence: CAWSVEGQGANSPLHF. As DNA, the CDR3 is TGTGCCTGGAGTGTGGAGGGTCAGGGGGCTAATTCACCCCTCCACTTT.

The chain recombines TRBV20-1 with TRBJ2-5; 10 nucleotides match TRBD2. There are 11 residues in the CDR3. V gave up 4 bases and J gave up 9 bases; unmatched junction bases: 2. Germline V lookup: CDR1 DFQATT, CDR2 SNEGSKA (reference sequence). CDR3 region: CSATSGSAQYF. The CDR3 bases are TGCAGTGCTACTAGCGGGAGTGCCCAGTACTTC.

The chain carries TRBV6-5 and TRBJ1-6, with TRBD1 matching 7 bases. The germline CDR1 and CDR2 sequences are MNHEY and SVGAGI. The CDR3 totals 15 residues. Trimming removed 4 bases from V and 5 bases from J; junction bases left unmatched: 5. The CDR3 spells CASSLDRSDNSPLHF. The CDR3 nucleotides read TGTGCCAGCAGTTTGGACAGGTCGGATAATTCACCCCTCCACTTT.

To note about this clone: The same CDR3 is also encoded by other DNA sequences in this sample. The gene calls are TRBV5-1 and TRBJ2-2, with 8 bases fitting TRBD2. Germline trimming cut 1 base from V and 3 bases from J; bases unmatched to any gene: 2. Germline V gene lookup returns CDR1 SGHRS and CDR2 YFSETQ. The CDR3 loop spans 15 amino acids. CDR3 sequence reads: CASSLSLADTGELFF. Written as DNA, the CDR3 is TGCGCCAGCAGCTTGTCACTAGCGGACACCGGGGAGCTGTTTTTT.

CDR3 nucleotides: TGTGCCAGCAGCTTAGCGGGCAGGCAGGGGCCGAACACTGAAGCTTTCTTT. It yields the protein CASSLAGRQGPNTEAFF. This chain links TRBV7-2 with TRBJ1-1; perhaps TRBD1 as D (6 bases). V lost 0 bases and J 1 base, leaving 15 bases between the germline ends. Germline CDR1 SGHTA, CDR2 FQGNSA. The length of the CDR3 is 17 residues. The variable domain in full, completed from reference TRBV7-2 and TRBJ1-1, reads GAGVSQSPSNKVTEKGKDVELRCDPISGHTALYWYRQSLGQGLEFLIYFQGNSAPDKSGLPSDRFSAERTGGSVSTLTIQRTQQEDSAVYLCASSLAGRQGPNTEAFFGQGTRLTVV.

The chain couples TRBV6-1 to TRBJ2-7; D may be TRBD1 (6 bases). Trimming pared 3 bases from V and 6 bases from J, leaving 15 bases between. Germline V gene data show CDR1 as MNHNS and CDR2 as SASEGT. CDR3 length: 14 amino acids. The CDR3: CASSDRQAFGEQYF. The CDR3 DNA is TGTGCCAGCAGTGACCGACAGGCCTTCGGCGAGCAGTACTTC.

J is TRBJ1-1 and V is TRBV5-4; D is possibly TRBD1 (5 bases). With 1 base removed from V and 6 bases from J, the gap between germline ends came to 25 bases. The CDR3 sequence is 18 residues long. Germline V gene lookup returns CDR1 SGHNT and CDR2 YYREEE (reference sequence). The CDR3 here is CASSLSIGWQRPGAEAFF. For the CDR3, the DNA is TGTGCCAGCAGCTTGAGTATAGGGTGGCAGCGACCGGGGGCTGAAGCTTTCTTT.

Details on this clone: This same CDR3 is encoded by further DNA sequences in the sample. The genes are TRBV6-5 and TRBJ2-3; D is possibly TRBD2 (5 bases). The CDR3 covers 12 residues. Germline V gives CDR1 MNHEY, CDR2 SVGAGI. V was shortened by 4 bases and J by 6 bases, with 8 bases between the two germline ends. In DNA form, the CDR3 reads TGTGCCAGCAGTTCGACGGGGGATACGCAGTATTTT. Residues: CASSSTGDTQYF.

CDR3 protein: CASTLSTGENYGYTF. The CDR3 nucleotides read TGTGCCAGTACCTTATCGACTGGCGAGAACTATGGCTACACCTTC. This chain uses TRBV19 with TRBJ1-2; no definite D call. The CDR3 runs to 15 residues. V lost 7 bases and J 2 bases, leaving 17 bases between the germline ends. Germline CDR1 LNHDA, CDR2 SQIVND (reference sequence). Supplemented by reference TRBV19 and TRBJ1-2, the full variable domain reads DGGITQSPKYLFRKEGQNVTLSCEQNLNHDAMYWYRQDPGQGLRLIYYSQIVNDFQKGDIAEGYSVSREKKESFPLTVTSAQKNPTAFYLCASTLSTGENYGYTFGSGTRLTVV.

The chain uses TRBV27 and TRBJ1-5; 8 bases are shared with TRBD1. CDR1 MNHEY and CDR2 SMNVEV come from the germline V gene (reference sequence). CDR3 length: 16 amino acids. J lost 1 base, V lost 5 bases, and 7 bases had no gene match. CDR3 amino acids: CASSPKTGASNQPQHF. In nucleotides, the CDR3 is TGTGCCAGCAGTCCGAAGACAGGGGCAAGCAATCAGCCCCAGCATTTT.

There are a few counts of this clone. DNA of the CDR3: TGTGCCACTGGTGGAAAACAGGGTATGAATCAGCCCCAGCATTTT. It specifies CATGGKQGMNQPQHF. The chain couples TRBV2 to TRBJ1-5, with a weak D call TRBD1 (6 bases). Germline values: CDR1 SNHLY, CDR2 FYNNEI. V was trimmed by 10 bases and J by 4 bases, leaving 20 bases between them. CDR3 size: 15 residues.

Of note for this clone: Within the sample, other DNA sequences also encode this same CDR3. This rearrangement joins TRBV6-5 to TRBJ1-1; TRBD1 matches at 10 bases. The CDR3 sequence is 14 residues long. In germline, CDR1 is MNHEY, CDR2 SVGAGI. J lost 5 bases, V lost 5 bases, and 5 bases had no gene match. The CDR3 here is CASSRDRGGTEAFF. The CDR3, as DNA: TGTGCCAGCAGTCGGGACAGGGGAGGGACTGAAGCTTTCTTT.

The chain carries TRBV11-2 and TRBJ1-1; 7 bases agree with TRBD1. This CDR3 is 13 amino acids long. From germline, CDR1 is SGHAT and CDR2 FQNNGV. V was clipped by 5 bases and J by 1 base; unmatched bases: 1. The DNA for the CDR3 is TGTGCCAGCAGCACAGGGGAGAACACTGAAGCTTTCTTT. It codes for CASSTGENTEAFF.

This clone was seen once. The chain employs TRBV6-1 and TRBJ1-3, with unresolved D. The length of the CDR3 is 17 residues. V lost 2 bases and J lost 0, with 14 bases in between. Germline CDR1 and CDR2: MNHNS and SASEGT. The CDR3 DNA sequence: TGTGCCAGCAGTGAATCGCACAGCCTCTACTCTGGAAACACCATATATTTT. It is translated as CASSESHSLYSGNTIYF.

The chain has TRBV2 and TRBJ1-5; D remains unclear. The CDR3 runs 14 residues. Trimming stripped 4 bases from V and 2 bases from J, with 9 bases between. The germline CDR1 and CDR2 sequences are SNHLY and FYNNEI. The CDR3 here is CASSAQVGNQPQHF. The CDR3 coding sequence is TGTGCCAGCAGTGCCCAGGTCGGCAATCAGCCCCAGCATTTT.

This rearrangement joins TRBV4-1 to TRBJ1-2; D ambiguous. CDR1 MGHRA and CDR2 YSYEKL come from the germline V gene. Deletions cut 0 bases from V and 2 bases from J, with 7 bases between. The length of the CDR3 is 14 residues. CDR3 protein: CASSQEWPNYGYTF. CDR3 nucleotides: TGCGCCAGCAGCCAAGAGTGGCCGAACTATGGCTACACCTTC.

This rearrangement joins TRBV6-1 to TRBJ1-5; 7 positions agree with TRBD1. CDR1 is MNHNS, CDR2 SASEGT, per germline. The CDR3 is 15 residues long. Trimming took 3 bases from V and 5 from J; bases not matched to a gene: 7. CDR3 nucleotide sequence: TGTGCCAGCAGTGAGATATCGACAGGGTATCAGCCCCAGCATTTT. This gives the protein CASSEISTGYQPQHF.

The chain joins TRBV28 to TRBJ2-5, with D possibly TRBD1 on 5 matching bases. The CDR3 loop spans 12 amino acids. The V and J ends lost 6 bases and 7 bases respectively, with 12 bases between them. The V gene's germline CDR1 is MDHEN and CDR2 SYDVKM. CDR3 region: CASSSGLPTQYF. In DNA, the CDR3 is TGTGCCAGCAGCTCAGGGTTGCCGACCCAGTACTTC.

The chain carries TRBV27 and TRBJ1-1; D may be TRBD1 (5 bases). Germline CDR1 is MNHEY and CDR2 is SMNVEV (reference sequence). The CDR3 loop spans 14 amino acids. V lost 2 bases and J 4 bases, leaving 11 bases between the germline ends. CDR3 in amino acids: CASSLRRGSTEAFF. CDR3 DNA: TGTGCCAGCAGTTTAAGGCGGGGGTCCACTGAAGCTTTCTTT.

In nucleotides, the CDR3 is TGTGCCAGCAGCCAAGAAGCGGGAAGGAAGGATGAGCAGTACTTC. This codes for CASSQEAGRKDEQYF. The rearrangement links TRBV14 to TRBJ2-7; 7 positions agree with TRBD2. The CDR3 sequence is 15 residues long. Losses at the gene ends were 0 bases for V and 7 bases for J; bases not matched to a gene: 9. The germline V gene encodes CDR1 SGHDN and CDR2 FVKESK.

The chain recombines TRBV2 with TRBJ2-6; 8 nucleotides match TRBD1. The CDR3 length is 17 residues. V gave up 5 bases and J gave up 2 bases; unmatched junction bases: 8. The V gene's germline CDR1 is SNHLY and CDR2 FYNNEI. For the CDR3, the DNA is TGTGCCAGCAGTAAACAGGGGGGAGGCACTGGGGCCAACGTCCTGACTTTC. This translates into CASSKQGGGTGANVLTF. Filled out from reference TRBV2 and TRBJ2-6, the complete variable domain reads EPEVTQTPSHQVTQMGQEVILRCVPISNHLYFYWYRQILGQKVEFLVSFYNNEISEKSEIFDDQFSVERPDGSNFTLKIRSTKLEDSAMYFCASSKQGGGTGANVLTFGAGSRLTVL.

The genes are TRBV12-5 and TRBJ1-2, with a possible D match to TRBD1 (5 bases). The ends were cut back, 1 base at V and 2 bases at J, with 8 bases in the middle. The CDR3 has 14 residues. Germline CDR1 LGHNT, CDR2 FRNRAP. CDR3 region: CASGLDRQNYGYTF. In DNA, the CDR3 is TGTGCTAGTGGTTTGGACAGACAGAACTATGGCTACACCTTC.

This chain links TRBV7-2 with TRBJ2-1, with a possible D match to TRBD2 (5 bases). The V gene's germline CDR1 is SGHTA and CDR2 FQGNSA. V was trimmed by 3 bases and J by 1 base, leaving 10 bases between them. This CDR3 has 15 residues. The CDR3 sequence: CASSFHPGSYNEQFF. DNA of the CDR3: TGTGCCAGCAGCTTCCATCCGGGATCCTACAATGAGCAGTTCTTC.

The chain uses TRBV5-1 and TRBJ2-3; 7 bases fit TRBD1. Germline CDR1 SGHRS, CDR2 YFSETQ. Trimming at V came to 5 bases and at J to 5 bases, leaving 8 bases not matched to a gene. The CDR3 consists of 14 residues. CDR3 loop: CASRTGQVEDTQYF. Here the CDR3 DNA reads TGCGCCAGCAGGACCGGACAGGTTGAAGATACGCAGTATTTT. Complete variable domain (other parts from reference TRBV5-1 and TRBJ2-3): KAGVTQTPRYLIKTRGQQVTLSCSPISGHRSVSWYQQTPGQGLQFLFEYFSETQRNKGNFPGRFSGRQFSNSRSEMNVSTLELGDSALYLCASRTGQVEDTQYFGPGTRLTVL.

The chain couples TRBV9 to TRBJ2-1; TRBD2 matches 10 bases. Germline CDR1 SGDLS, CDR2 YYNGEE. Trimming took 2 bases from V and 4 from J; bases not matched to a gene: 3. CDR3 length: 15 amino acids. The CDR3 loop reads CASSVRAGGYNEQFF. The CDR3 DNA follows: TGTGCCAGCAGCGTTAGAGCGGGAGGGTACAATGAGCAGTTCTTC.

The chain joins TRBV19 to TRBJ1-5, with 7 bases matching TRBD1. Germline V lookup: CDR1 LNHDA, CDR2 SQIVND (reference sequence). This CDR3 region has 14 residues. V lost 4 bases and J lost 4; bases outside the gene matches: 4. As DNA, the CDR3 is TGTGCCAGTAGTACACAGGGGATGAATCAGCCCCAGCATTTT. Protein: CASSTQGMNQPQHF.

The V and J genes are TRBV7-3 and TRBJ1-6; no reliable D call. Trimming took off 3 bases at V and 0 bases at J, with 6 bases between the two ends. There are 15 residues in the CDR3. CDR1 and CDR2 from the germline V gene are SGHTA and FQGTGA. In DNA form, the CDR3 reads TGTGCCAGCAGCTTCGGGAGCTCCTATAATTCACCCCTCCACTTT. Translation: CASSFGSSYNSPLHF.

The chain joins TRBV6-5 to TRBJ1-2, with D perhaps matching TRBD1 (6 bases). Deletions cut 5 bases from V and 7 bases from J, with 20 bases between. The CDR3 length is 15 residues. CDR1 MNHEY and CDR2 SVGAGI come from the germline V gene. CDR3 coding DNA: TGTGCCAGCAGTAGGGGGATAGGGGGTCCGGGTGGCTACACCTTC. Protein: CASSRGIGGPGGYTF.

The chain employs TRBV19 and TRBJ2-7, with D maybe TRBD2 (5 bases). Per germline, CDR1 LNHDA and CDR2 SQIVND (reference sequence). V was shortened by 3 bases and J by 6 bases, with 9 bases between the two germline ends. This CDR3 has 12 residues. The CDR3 protein is CASSMGASEQYF. CDR3 coding DNA: TGTGCCAGTAGTATGGGAGCGAGCGAGCAGTACTTC.